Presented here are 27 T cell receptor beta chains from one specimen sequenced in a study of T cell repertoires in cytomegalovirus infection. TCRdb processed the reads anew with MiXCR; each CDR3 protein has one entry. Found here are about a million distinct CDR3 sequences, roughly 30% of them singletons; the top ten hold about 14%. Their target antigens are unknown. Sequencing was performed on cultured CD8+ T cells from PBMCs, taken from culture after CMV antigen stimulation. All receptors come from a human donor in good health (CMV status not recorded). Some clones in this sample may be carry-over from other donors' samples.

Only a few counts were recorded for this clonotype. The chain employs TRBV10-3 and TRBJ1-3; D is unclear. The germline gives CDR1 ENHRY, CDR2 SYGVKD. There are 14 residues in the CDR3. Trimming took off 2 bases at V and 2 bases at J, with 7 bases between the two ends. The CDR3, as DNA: TGTGCCATCAGTGAGGCAGTAGCTGGAAACACCATATATTTT. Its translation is CAISEAVAGNTIYF.

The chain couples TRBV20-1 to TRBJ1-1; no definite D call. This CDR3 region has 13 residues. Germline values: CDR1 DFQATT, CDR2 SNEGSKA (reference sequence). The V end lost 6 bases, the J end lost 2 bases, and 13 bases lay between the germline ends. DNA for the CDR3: TGCAGTGCCCACGACGTCTCTAACACTGAAGCTTTCTTT. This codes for CSAHDVSNTEAFF.

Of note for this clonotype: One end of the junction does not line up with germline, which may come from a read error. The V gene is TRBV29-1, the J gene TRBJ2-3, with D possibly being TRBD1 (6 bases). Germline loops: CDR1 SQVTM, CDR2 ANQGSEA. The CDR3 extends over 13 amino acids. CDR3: CSVEGAGADMQYF. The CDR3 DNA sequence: TGCAGCGTTGAGGGGGCAGGCGCAGATATGCAGTATTTT.

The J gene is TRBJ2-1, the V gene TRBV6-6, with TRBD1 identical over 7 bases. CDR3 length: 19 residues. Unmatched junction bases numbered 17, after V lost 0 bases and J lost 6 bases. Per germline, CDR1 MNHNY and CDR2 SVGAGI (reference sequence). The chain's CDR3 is CASSYSTARGWSLINEQFF. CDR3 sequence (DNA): TGTGCCAGCAGTTACTCGACGGCCAGGGGGTGGTCGCTAATCAATGAGCAGTTCTTC.

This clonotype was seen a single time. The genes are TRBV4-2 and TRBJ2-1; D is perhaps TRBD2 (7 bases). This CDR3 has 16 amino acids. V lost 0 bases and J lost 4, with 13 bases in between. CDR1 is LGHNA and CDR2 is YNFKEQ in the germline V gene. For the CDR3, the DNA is TGTGCCAGCAGCCAAGAAGGGGGGGAGCCATACAATGAGCAGTTCTTC. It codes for CASSQEGGEPYNEQFF.

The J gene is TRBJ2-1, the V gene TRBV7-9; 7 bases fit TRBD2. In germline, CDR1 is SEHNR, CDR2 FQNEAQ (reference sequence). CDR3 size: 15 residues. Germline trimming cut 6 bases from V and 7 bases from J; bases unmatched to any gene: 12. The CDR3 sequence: CASSPVGGGLNEQFF. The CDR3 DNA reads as TGTGCCAGCAGTCCCGTGGGCGGGGGATTGAATGAGCAGTTCTTC.

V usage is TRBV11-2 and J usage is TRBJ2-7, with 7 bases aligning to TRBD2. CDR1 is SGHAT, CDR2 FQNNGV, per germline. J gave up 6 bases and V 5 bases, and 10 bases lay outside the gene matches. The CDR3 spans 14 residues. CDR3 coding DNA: TGTGCCAGCAGCCTTGGACTAGTGTTTAGCGAGCAGTACGTC. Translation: CASSLGLVFSEQYV.

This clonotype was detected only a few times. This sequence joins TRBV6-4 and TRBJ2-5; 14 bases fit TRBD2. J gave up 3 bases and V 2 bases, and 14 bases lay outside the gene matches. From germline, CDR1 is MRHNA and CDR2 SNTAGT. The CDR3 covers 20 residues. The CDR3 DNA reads TGTGCCAGCAGTGACCCGGCGAGGACTAGCGGGGGGAACCAGAAAGAGACCCAGTACTTC. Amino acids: CASSDPARTSGGNQKETQYF.

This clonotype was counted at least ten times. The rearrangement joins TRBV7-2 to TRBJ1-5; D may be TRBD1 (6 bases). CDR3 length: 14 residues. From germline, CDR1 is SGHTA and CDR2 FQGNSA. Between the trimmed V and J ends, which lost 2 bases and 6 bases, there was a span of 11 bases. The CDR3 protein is CASSLNRAGQPQHF. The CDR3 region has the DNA TGTGCCAGCAGCTTAAACAGGGCAGGTCAGCCCCAGCATTTT. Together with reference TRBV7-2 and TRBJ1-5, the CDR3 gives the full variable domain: GAGVSQSPSNKVTEKGKDVELRCDPISGHTALYWYRQSLGQGLEFLIYFQGNSAPDKSGLPSDRFSAERTGGSVSTLTIQRTQQEDSAVYLCASSLNRAGQPQHFGDGTRLSIL.

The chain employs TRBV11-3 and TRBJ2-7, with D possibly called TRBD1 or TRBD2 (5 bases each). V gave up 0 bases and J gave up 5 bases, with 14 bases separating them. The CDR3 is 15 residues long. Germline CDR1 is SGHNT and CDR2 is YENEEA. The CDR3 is CASSLDGRGQHEQYV. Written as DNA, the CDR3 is TGTGCCAGCAGCTTAGACGGACGGGGCCAACACGAGCAGTACGTC.

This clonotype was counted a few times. DNA for the CDR3: TGTGCCAGCTCACCAGCAGGGGGGCACCAGAATGGCTACACCTTC. Translation: CASSPAGGHQNGYTF. The chain has TRBV18 and TRBJ1-2; 7 bases map to TRBD1. Germline V gene data show CDR1 as KGHSH and CDR2 as LQKENI. There are 15 residues in the CDR3. The V gene end was trimmed by 2 bases and the J gene end by 6 bases; junction bases not matched to a gene: 9.

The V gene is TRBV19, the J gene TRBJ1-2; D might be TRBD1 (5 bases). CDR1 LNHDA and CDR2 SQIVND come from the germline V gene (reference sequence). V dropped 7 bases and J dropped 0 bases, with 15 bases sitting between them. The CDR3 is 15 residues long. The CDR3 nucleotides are TGTGCCAGTAAGGTGGGGGAGGACGCTAACTATGGCTACACCTTC. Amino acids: CASKVGEDANYGYTF. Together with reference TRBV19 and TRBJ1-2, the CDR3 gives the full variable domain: DGGITQSPKYLFRKEGQNVTLSCEQNLNHDAMYWYRQDPGQGLRLIYYSQIVNDFQKGDIAEGYSVSREKKESFPLTVTSAQKNPTAFYLCASKVGEDANYGYTFGSGTRLTVV.

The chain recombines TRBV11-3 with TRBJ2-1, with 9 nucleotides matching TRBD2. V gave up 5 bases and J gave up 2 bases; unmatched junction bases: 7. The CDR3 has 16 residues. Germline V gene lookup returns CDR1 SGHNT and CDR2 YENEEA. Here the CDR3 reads CASSEVAGGPYNEQFF. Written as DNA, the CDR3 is TGTGCCAGCAGCGAAGTGGCGGGGGGGCCCTACAATGAGCAGTTCTTC.

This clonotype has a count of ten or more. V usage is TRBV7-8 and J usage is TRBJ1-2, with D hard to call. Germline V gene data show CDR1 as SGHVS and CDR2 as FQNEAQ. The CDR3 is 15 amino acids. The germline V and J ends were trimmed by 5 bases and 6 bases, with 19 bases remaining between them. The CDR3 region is CASSRTLGLLDGYTF. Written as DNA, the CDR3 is TGTGCCAGCAGCCGTACCTTGGGGTTGCTCGATGGCTACACCTTC.

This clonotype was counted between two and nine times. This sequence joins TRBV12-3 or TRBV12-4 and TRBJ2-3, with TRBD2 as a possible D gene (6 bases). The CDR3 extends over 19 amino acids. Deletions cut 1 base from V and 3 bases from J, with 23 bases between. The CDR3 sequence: CASSLVRRILAGRTDTQYF. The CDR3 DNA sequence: TGTGCCAGCAGTTTAGTTCGCAGAATACTAGCCGGACGGACAGATACGCAGTATTTT.

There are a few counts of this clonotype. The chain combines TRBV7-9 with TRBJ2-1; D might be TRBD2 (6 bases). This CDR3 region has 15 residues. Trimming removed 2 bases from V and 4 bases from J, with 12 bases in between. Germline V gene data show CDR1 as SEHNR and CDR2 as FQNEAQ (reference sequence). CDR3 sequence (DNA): TGTGCCAGCAGCTTACGGCTAGCGAGTTACAATGAGCAGTTCTTC. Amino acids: CASSLRLASYNEQFF.

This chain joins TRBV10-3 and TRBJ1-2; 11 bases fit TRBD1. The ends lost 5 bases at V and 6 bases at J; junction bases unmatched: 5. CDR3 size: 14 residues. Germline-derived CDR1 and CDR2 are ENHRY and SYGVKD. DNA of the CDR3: TGTGCCATCAGTTCCCGGGACAGGGGGGATGGCTACACCTTC. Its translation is CAISSRDRGDGYTF.

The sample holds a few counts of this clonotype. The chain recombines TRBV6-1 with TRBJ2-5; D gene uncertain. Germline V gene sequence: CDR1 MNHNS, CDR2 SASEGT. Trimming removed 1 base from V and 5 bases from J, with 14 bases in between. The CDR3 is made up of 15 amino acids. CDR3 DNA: TGTGCCAGCAGTGAAGGCGCGCTCGAGTGGGAGACCCAGTACTTC. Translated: CASSEGALEWETQYF.

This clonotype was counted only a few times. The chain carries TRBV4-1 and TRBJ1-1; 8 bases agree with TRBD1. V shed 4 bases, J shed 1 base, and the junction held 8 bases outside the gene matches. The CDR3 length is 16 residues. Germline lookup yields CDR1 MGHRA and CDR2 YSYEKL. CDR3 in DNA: TGCGCCAGCAGCCGAGGATTTGACAGGGGGAACACTGAAGCTTTCTTT. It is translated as CASSRGFDRGNTEAFF.

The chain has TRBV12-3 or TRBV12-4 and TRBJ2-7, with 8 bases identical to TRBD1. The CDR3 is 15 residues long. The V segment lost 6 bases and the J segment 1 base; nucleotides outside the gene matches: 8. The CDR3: CASSPTRDRSYEQYF. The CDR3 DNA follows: TGTGCCAGCAGCCCCACCCGGGACAGGTCCTACGAGCAGTACTTC.

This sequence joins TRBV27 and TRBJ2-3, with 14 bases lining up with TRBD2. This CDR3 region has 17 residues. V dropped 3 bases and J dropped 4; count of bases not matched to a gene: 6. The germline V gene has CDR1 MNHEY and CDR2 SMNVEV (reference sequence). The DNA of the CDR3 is TGTGCCAGCAGTTTCTTGACTAGCGGGGGGGCCGCAGATACGCAGTATTTT. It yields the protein CASSFLTSGGAADTQYF.

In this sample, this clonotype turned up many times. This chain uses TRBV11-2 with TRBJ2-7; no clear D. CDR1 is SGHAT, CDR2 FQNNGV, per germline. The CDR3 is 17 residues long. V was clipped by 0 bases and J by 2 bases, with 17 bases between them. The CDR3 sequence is CASSLDLLAAATYEQYV. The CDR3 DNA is TGTGCCAGCAGCTTAGATCTTCTGGCGGCGGCGACCTACGAGCAGTACGTC.

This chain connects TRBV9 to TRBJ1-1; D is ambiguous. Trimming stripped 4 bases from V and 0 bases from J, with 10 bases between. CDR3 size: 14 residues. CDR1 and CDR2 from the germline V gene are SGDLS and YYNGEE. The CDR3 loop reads CASSPDVMNTEAFF. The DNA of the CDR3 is TGTGCCAGCAGCCCAGACGTCATGAACACTGAAGCTTTCTTT.

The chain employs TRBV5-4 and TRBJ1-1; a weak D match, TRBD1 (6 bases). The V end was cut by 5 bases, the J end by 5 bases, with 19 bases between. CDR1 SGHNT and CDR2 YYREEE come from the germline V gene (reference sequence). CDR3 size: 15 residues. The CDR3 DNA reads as TGTGCCAGCAGGATACAGGGAGCCGCTATTACTGAAGCTTTCTTT. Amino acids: CASRIQGAAITEAFF.

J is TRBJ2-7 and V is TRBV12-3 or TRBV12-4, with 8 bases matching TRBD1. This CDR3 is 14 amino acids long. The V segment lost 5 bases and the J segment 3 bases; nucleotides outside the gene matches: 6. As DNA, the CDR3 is TGTGCCAGCAGTCAGGGACAGGCCCTCTACGAGCAGTACTTC. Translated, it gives CASSQGQALYEQYF.

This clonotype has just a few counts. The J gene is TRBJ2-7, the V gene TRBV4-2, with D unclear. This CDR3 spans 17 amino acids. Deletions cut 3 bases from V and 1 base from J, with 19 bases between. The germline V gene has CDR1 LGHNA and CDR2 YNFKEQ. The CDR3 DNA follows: TGTGCCAGCAGCCACGATCGGATCAGTGGGCCGTCCTACGAGCAGTACGTC. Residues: CASSHDRISGPSYEQYV.

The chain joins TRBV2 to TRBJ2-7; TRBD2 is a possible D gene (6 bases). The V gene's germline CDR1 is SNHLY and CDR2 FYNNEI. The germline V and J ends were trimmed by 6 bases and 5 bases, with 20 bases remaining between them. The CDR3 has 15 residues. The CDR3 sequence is CASRYRDVGGNEQYF. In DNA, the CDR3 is TGTGCCAGCAGGTACCGGGACGTAGGAGGGAACGAGCAGTACTTC.